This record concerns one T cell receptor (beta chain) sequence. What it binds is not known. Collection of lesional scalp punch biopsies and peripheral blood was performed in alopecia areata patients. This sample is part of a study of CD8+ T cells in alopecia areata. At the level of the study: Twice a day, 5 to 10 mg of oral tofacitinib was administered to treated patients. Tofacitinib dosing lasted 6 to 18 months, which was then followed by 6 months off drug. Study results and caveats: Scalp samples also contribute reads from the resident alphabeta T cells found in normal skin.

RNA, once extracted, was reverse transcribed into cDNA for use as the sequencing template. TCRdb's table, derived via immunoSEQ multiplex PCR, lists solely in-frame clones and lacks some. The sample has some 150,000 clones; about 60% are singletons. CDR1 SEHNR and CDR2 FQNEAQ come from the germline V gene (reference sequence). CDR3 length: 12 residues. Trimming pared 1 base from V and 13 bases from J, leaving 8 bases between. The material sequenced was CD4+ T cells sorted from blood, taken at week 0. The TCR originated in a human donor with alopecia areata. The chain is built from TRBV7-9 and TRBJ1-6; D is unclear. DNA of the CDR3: TGTGCCAGCAGCTTAGAGTCTGGGCCCCTCCACTTT. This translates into CASSLESGPLHF.